This TCR beta chain was obtained from a study of shared clonotypes between healthy human individuals. Overall study results and limits: An anticipated effect of sequencing depth on clonotype sharing among donors was recognized.

The study ran the assay at deep level. Measured with immunoSEQ multiplex PCR; TCRdb has only the in-frame clones, and not every one. The table has around 980,000 clones, around 78% seen once. The V and J ends lost 3 bases and 1 base, in that order; junction bases with no gene match: 3. The V gene's germline CDR1 is ENHRY and CDR2 SYGVKD. This CDR3 is 17 amino acids long. Note on this clone: The antigen is not known.

The source is a man between 18 and 35 years old in good health. Some clones in this sample may be carry-over from other donors' samples. This sequence joins TRBV10-3 and TRBJ2-1, with 13 bases aligning to TRBD2. The specimen was memory CD4+ T cells from PBMCs. Subset of the sample: CD45RA-negative fraction. The CDR3 sequence: CAISDRGLAGSYNEQFF. Written as DNA, the CDR3 is TGTGCCATCAGTGATAGGGGACTAGCGGGATCCTACAATGAGCAGTTCTTC.